The subject of this entry is one TCR beta chain. Its antigen is currently unknown. The source of the sample is a study of T cells in localized non-small cell lung cancer. Method: immunoSEQ multiplex PCR; TCRdb's copy keeps in-frame clones and lacks some. In the table there are tens of thousands of clones, 60% to 85% of which are singletons. The V end lost 5 bases, the J end lost 2 bases, and 26 bases lay between the germline ends. The CDR3 loop spans 19 amino acids. Germline loops: CDR1 SGHTA, CDR2 FQGTGA. General observations from the study: Researchers found a median approximately 53 of the top 100 tumor clones in adjacent lung. Those with higher blood T cell density had longer overall survival. Uninvolved adjacent lung showed the highest T cell clonality, exceeding tumor. Heterogeneity remains possible, as sequencing covered one tumor region only.

The sample consisted of peripheral blood, taken before any cancer treatment. The chain has TRBV7-3 and TRBJ2-3, with a weak D call TRBD2 (6 bases). This sequence was found in a man aged 40 to 75 with stage I squamous cell lung carcinoma. CDR3 amino acids: CASSLGSSWGVSHTDTQYF. The CDR3 DNA reads as TGTGCCAGCAGCCTAGGGTCTAGTTGGGGGGTTTCACACACAGATACGCAGTATTTT.